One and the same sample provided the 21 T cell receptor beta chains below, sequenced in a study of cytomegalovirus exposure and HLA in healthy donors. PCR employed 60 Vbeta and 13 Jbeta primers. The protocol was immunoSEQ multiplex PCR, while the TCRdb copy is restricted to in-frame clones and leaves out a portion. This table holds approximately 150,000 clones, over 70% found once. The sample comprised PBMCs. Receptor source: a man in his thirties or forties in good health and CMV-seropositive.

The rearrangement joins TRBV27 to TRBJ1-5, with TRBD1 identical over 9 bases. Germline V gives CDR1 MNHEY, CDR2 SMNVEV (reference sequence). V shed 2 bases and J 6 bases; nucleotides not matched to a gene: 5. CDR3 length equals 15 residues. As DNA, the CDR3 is TGTGCCAGCAGTTTAATGGGACAGGGTGGTCAGCCCCAGCATTTT. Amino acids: CASSLMGQGGQPQHF.

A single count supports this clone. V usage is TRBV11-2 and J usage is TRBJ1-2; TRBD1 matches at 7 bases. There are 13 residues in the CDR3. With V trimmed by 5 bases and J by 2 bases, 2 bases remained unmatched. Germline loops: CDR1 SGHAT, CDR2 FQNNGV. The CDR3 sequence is CASSVQGNYGYTF. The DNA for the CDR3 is TGTGCCAGCAGCGTACAGGGGAACTATGGCTACACCTTC.

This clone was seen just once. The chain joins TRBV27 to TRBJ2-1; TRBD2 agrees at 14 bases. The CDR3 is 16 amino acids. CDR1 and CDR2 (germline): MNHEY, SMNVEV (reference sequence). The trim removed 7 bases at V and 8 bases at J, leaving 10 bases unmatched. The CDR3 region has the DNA TGTGCCAGCACCCAGACTAGCGGGGGGGCCAGCGATGAGCAGTTCTTC. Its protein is CASTQTSGGASDEQFF.

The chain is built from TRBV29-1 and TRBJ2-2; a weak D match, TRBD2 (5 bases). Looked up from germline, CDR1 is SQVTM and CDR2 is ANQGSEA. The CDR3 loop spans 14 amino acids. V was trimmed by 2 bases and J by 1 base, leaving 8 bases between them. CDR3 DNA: TGCAGCGTTGAAACGGGGAGGAACACCGGGGAGCTGTTTTTT. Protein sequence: CSVETGRNTGELFF.

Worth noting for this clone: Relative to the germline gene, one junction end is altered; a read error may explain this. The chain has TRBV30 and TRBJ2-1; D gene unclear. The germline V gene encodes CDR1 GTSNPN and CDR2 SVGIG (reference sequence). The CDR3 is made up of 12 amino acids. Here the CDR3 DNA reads TGTGCCCGGAGCAACTTCGGGAATGAGCAGTTCTTC. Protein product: CARSNFGNEQFF.

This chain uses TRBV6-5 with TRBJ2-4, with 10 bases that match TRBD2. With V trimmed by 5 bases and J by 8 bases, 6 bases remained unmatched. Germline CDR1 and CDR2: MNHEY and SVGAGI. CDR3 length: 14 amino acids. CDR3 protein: CASSSGRAVYIQYF. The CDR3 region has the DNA TGTGCCAGCAGTAGCGGGAGGGCCGTATACATTCAGTACTTC.

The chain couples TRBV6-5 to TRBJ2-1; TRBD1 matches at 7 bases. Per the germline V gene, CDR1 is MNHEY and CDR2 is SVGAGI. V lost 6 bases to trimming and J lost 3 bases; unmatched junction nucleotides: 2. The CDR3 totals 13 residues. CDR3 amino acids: CASSGTDYNEQFF. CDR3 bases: TGTGCCAGCAGCGGGACAGACTACAATGAGCAGTTCTTC.

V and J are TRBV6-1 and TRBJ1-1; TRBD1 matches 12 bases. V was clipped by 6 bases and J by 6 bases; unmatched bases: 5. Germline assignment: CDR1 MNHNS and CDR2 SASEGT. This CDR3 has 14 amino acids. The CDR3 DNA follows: TGTGCCAGCAGGGGGACAGGGGGCATTGCTGAAGCTTTCTTT. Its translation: CASRGTGGIAEAFF.

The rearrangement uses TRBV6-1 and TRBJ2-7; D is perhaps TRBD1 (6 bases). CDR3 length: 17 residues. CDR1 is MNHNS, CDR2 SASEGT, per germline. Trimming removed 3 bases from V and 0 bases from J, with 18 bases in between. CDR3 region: CASSDDKETGYSYEQYF. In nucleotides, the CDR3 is TGTGCCAGCAGTGACGATAAGGAGACAGGATACTCCTACGAGCAGTACTTC.

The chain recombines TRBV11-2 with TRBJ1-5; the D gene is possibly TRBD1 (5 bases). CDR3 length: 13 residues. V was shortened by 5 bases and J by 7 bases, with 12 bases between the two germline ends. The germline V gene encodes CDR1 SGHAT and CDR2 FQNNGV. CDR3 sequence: CASSVRGLQPQHF. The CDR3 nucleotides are TGTGCCAGCAGCGTTCGGGGGTTGCAGCCCCAGCATTTT.

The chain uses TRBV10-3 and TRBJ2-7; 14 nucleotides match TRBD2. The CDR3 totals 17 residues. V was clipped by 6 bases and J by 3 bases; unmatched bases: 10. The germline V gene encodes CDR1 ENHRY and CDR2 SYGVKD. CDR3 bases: TGTGCCATCAGGGACGGGACTAGCGGGGGACCCGACTACGAGCAGTACTTC. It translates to CAIRDGTSGGPDYEQYF.

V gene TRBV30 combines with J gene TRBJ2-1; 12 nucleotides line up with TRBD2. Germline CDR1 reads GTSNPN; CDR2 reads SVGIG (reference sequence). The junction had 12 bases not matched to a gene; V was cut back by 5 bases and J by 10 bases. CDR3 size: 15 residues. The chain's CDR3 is CAWRGLAGWAGEQFF. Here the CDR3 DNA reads TGTGCCTGGCGCGGACTAGCGGGATGGGCCGGGGAGCAGTTCTTC.

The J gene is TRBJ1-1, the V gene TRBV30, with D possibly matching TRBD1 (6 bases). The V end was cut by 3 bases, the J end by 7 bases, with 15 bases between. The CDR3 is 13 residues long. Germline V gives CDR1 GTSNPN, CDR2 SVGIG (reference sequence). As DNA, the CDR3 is TGTGCCTGGAGACGGGGGGGGCGAAATGAAGCTTTCTTT. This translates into CAWRRGGRNEAFF. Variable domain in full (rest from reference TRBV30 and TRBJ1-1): SQTIHQWPATLVQPVGSPLSLECTVEGTSNPNLYWYRQAAGRGLQLLFYSVGIGQISSEVPQNLSASRPQDRQFILSSKKLLLSDSGFYLCAWRRGGRNEAFFGQGTRLTVV.

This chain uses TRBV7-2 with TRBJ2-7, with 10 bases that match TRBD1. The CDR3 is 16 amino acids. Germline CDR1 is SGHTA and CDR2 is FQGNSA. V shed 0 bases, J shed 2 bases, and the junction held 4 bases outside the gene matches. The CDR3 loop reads CASSLAPGTGAYEQYF. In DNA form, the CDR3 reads TGTGCCAGCAGCTTAGCCCCCGGGACAGGGGCCTACGAGCAGTACTTC. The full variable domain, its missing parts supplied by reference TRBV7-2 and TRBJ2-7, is GAGVSQSPSNKVTEKGKDVELRCDPISGHTALYWYRQSLGQGLEFLIYFQGNSAPDKSGLPSDRFSAERTGGSVSTLTIQRTQQEDSAVYLCASSLAPGTGAYEQYFGPGTRLTVT.

The CDR3 DNA reads as TGTGCCAGCAGTAAGACAGGGAATTCACCCCTCCACTTT. It yields the protein CASSKTGNSPLHF. The chain couples TRBV6-1 to TRBJ1-6; 7 nucleotides agree with TRBD1. Germline V gene sequence: CDR1 MNHNS, CDR2 SASEGT. Germline trimming cut 5 bases from V and 7 bases from J; bases unmatched to any gene: 2. The CDR3 has 13 residues.

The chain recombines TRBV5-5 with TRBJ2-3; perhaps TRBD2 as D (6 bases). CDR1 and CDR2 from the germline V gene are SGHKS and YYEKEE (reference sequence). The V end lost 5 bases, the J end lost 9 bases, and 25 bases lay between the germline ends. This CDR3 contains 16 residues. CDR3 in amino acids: CASRMEGRRTRETQYF. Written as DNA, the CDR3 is TGTGCCAGCAGGATGGAGGGGAGGAGGACGAGGGAAACGCAGTATTTT.

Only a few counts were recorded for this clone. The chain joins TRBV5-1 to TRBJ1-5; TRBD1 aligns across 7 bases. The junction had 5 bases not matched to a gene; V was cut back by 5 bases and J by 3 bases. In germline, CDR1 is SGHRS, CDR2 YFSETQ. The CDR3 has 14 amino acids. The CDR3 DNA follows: TGCGCCAGCAGTCGAGACAGGGACAATCAGCCCCAGCATTTT. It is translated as CASSRDRDNQPQHF.

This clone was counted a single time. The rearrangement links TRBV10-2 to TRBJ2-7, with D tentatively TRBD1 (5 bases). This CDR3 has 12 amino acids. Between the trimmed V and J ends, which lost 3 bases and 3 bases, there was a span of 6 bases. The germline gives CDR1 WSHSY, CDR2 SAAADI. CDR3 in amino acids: CASSEQDYEQYF. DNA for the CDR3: TGCGCCAGCAGTGAACAGGACTACGAGCAGTACTTC.

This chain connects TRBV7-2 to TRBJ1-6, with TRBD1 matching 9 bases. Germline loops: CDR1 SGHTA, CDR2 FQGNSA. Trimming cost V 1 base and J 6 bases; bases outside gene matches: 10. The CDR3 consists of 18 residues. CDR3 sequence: CASSLVPGTGKLNSPLHF. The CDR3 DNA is TGTGCCAGCAGCTTAGTCCCCGGGACAGGGAAACTTAATTCACCCCTCCACTTT.

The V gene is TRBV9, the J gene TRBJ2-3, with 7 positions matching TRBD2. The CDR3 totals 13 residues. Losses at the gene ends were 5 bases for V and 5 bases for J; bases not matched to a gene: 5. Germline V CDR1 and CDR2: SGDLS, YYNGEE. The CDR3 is CASREPGGDTQYF. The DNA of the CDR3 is TGTGCCAGCAGGGAGCCGGGGGGAGATACGCAGTATTTT.

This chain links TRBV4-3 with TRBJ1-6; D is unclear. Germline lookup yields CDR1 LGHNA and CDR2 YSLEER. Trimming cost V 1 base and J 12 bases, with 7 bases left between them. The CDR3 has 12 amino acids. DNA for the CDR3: TGCGCCAGCAGCCAAGGGGCCGGACCCCTCCACTTT. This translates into CASSQGAGPLHF.